This T cell receptor (beta chain) was found in a study of blood T cell repertoires in COVID-19. The overall study: The origin of the acute and convalescent COVID-19 samples was the United States, Italy and Spain. The analysed material was cDNA or gDNA that came from T cells, B-cell-depleted T cells, or PBMCs.

Looked up from germline, CDR1 is SGHDT and CDR2 is YYEEEE. V shed 6 bases and J shed 3 bases, with 10 bases lying between them. The CDR3 extends over 12 amino acids. Ages ranged from about 18 to 89 years, with residence in around 24 US areas. Allocation to cohorts depended on clinical history reported by the participants. Some clones are missing from TCRdb's copy, which holds only in-frame ones; the method was immunoSEQ multiplex PCR. The sample has a few hundred thousand clones; 90% are singletons. The gene calls are TRBV5-6 and TRBJ2-7; TRBD1 might be the D (6 bases). The TCR comes from a woman in her late teens or twenties with acute COVID-19. Sequenced material: PBMCs or T cells enriched from blood (not recorded which). The CDR3 loop is CASTGQFYEQYF. The CDR3 DNA reads TGTGCCAGCACCGGACAGTTCTACGAGCAGTACTTC.